The 20 T cell receptor beta chains below were found in one sample sequenced in a study of blood T cell repertoires in COVID-19. Profiled with immunoSEQ multiplex PCR; TCRdb holds only in-frame clones, not every one. The sample records approximately 190,000 clones, roughly 88% being singletons. The sequencing sample was made of peripheral blood. The receptors originated from a woman between 40 and 55 years old who had recovered from COVID-19.

The rearrangement joins TRBV9 to TRBJ2-7, with 9 bases matching TRBD2. Germline CDR1 is SGDLS and CDR2 is YYNGEE. The V and J ends lost 4 bases and 2 bases, in that order; junction bases with no gene match: 7. The CDR3 extends over 15 amino acids. The CDR3 DNA follows: TGTGCCAGCAGCTTAGGGGCGGGAGGGCCCTACGAGCAGTACTTC. As protein: CASSLGAGGPYEQYF.

CDR3 sequence reads: CASSVEGAQTGELFF. DNA for the CDR3: TGTGCCAGCAGTGTCGAGGGGGCGCAGACCGGGGAGCTGTTTTTT. This sequence joins TRBV2 and TRBJ2-2; 7 bases fit TRBD1. The CDR3 runs to 15 residues. V shed 4 bases, J shed 5 bases, and the junction held 7 bases outside the gene matches. Germline CDR1 and CDR2: SNHLY and FYNNEI.

This chain connects TRBV20-1 to TRBJ2-1, with 7 bases aligning to TRBD2. Germline lookup yields CDR1 DFQATT and CDR2 SNEGSKA (reference sequence). V lost 6 bases, J lost 6 bases, and 17 bases stayed unmatched. There are 16 residues in the CDR3. Here the CDR3 DNA reads TGCAGTGCCAGTGGGGGAGCGGGACGCGGAAGCAATGAGCAGTTCTTC. This codes for CSASGGAGRGSNEQFF.

The chain's CDR3 is CASGGQADTEAFF. CDR3 in DNA: TGTGCCAGCGGGGGACAGGCCGACACTGAAGCTTTCTTT. This rearrangement joins TRBV6-5 to TRBJ1-1; TRBD1 matches at 8 bases. CDR1 and CDR2 (germline): MNHEY, SVGAGI. V dropped 8 bases and J dropped 3; count of bases not matched to a gene: 5. This CDR3 is built from 13 residues.

This rearrangement joins TRBV7-9 to TRBJ2-7; 11 nucleotides align to TRBD2. Germline V gives CDR1 SEHNR, CDR2 FQNEAQ (reference sequence). With 3 bases clipped from V and 5 bases from J, the junction kept 6 bases outside the gene matches. The CDR3 is 15 amino acids. The CDR3 nucleotides read TGTGCCAGCAGCTTCTCGACTAGCGGGAACCACGAGCAGTACTTC. This gives the protein CASSFSTSGNHEQYF.

This sequence joins TRBV19 and TRBJ2-2; D is undetermined. Trimming took off 4 bases at V and 1 base at J, with 7 bases between the two ends. The germline V gene has CDR1 LNHDA and CDR2 SQIVND (reference sequence). This CDR3 region has 14 residues. The chain's CDR3 is CASSSQMNTGELFF. CDR3 nucleotides: TGTGCCAGTAGTAGCCAGATGAACACCGGGGAGCTGTTTTTT.

This clone was counted only a few times. Written as DNA, the CDR3 is TGTGCCAGTAGTATAGGCGCTAGCGGGAGATTTAAGGAGTTCTTC. Translation: CASSIGASGRFKEFF. The V and J genes are TRBV19 and TRBJ2-1; TRBD2 matches at 10 bases. Trimming removed 1 base from V and 14 bases from J; junction bases left unmatched: 11. This CDR3 is 15 amino acids long. The germline V gene encodes CDR1 LNHDA and CDR2 SQIVND (reference sequence).

The rearrangement joins TRBV18 to TRBJ2-2; 13 nucleotides line up with TRBD2. Trimming removed 8 bases from V and 6 bases from J; junction bases left unmatched: 6. The CDR3 sequence is 15 residues long. Germline CDR1 reads KGHSH; CDR2 reads LQKENI. In DNA, the CDR3 is TGTGCCAGCACCGGACTAGCGGGAGCCGCCGGGGAGCTGTTTTTT. It specifies CASTGLAGAAGELFF.

The chain couples TRBV7-2 to TRBJ1-5; 8 bases are a match to TRBD1. Per germline, CDR1 SGHTA and CDR2 FQGNSA. CDR3 length equals 16 residues. J was trimmed by 7 bases and V by 1 base; bases with no gene match: 9. The chain's CDR3 is CASSLERTGLGQPQHF. The CDR3 DNA sequence: TGTGCCAGCAGCTTAGAACGGACAGGGCTTGGACAGCCCCAGCATTTT. Variable domain in full (rest from reference TRBV7-2 and TRBJ1-5): GAGVSQSPSNKVTEKGKDVELRCDPISGHTALYWYRQSLGQGLEFLIYFQGNSAPDKSGLPSDRFSAERTGGSVSTLTIQRTQQEDSAVYLCASSLERTGLGQPQHFGDGTRLSIL.

This chain links TRBV7-3 with TRBJ2-3; no definite D call. In germline, CDR1 is SGHTA, CDR2 FQGTGA. The length of the CDR3 is 12 residues. V was clipped by 5 bases and J by 6 bases, with 9 bases between them. Written as DNA, the CDR3 is TGTGCCAGCAGCGCAAACGGTGATACGCAGTATTTT. This sequence encodes CASSANGDTQYF.

This clone appeared a single time. The chain is built from TRBV6-5 and TRBJ2-3, with 7 bases fitting TRBD2. This CDR3 is built from 13 residues. Trimming took 2 bases from V and 9 from J; bases not matched to a gene: 5. The germline CDR1 and CDR2 sequences are MNHEY and SVGAGI. The CDR3 DNA sequence: TGTGCCAGCAGTTACCCGGACGGGGGGACGCAGTATTTT. Protein product: CASSYPDGGTQYF.

The chain recombines TRBV7-9 with TRBJ2-2; TRBD2 matches 10 bases. Looked up from germline, CDR1 is SEHNR and CDR2 is FQNEAQ (reference sequence). The CDR3 totals 15 residues. With 5 bases clipped from V and 6 bases from J, the junction kept 6 bases outside the gene matches. For the CDR3, the DNA is TGTGCCAGCAGCGCGGGGACTAGCGTCGCCGGGGAGCTGTTTTTT. This encodes CASSAGTSVAGELFF.

This sequence joins TRBV4-3 and TRBJ2-1; TRBD2 aligns across 7 bases. The CDR3 length is 14 residues. CDR1 is LGHNA, CDR2 YSLEER, per germline. The junction had 1 base not matched to a gene; V was cut back by 0 bases and J by 5 bases. CDR3 nucleotides: TGCGCCAGCAGCCAAGATCGGGGGGACAATGAGCAGTTCTTC. This gives the protein CASSQDRGDNEQFF.

The V and J genes are TRBV3-1 (or the pseudogene TRBV3-2) and TRBJ1-2; D not resolved. Per germline, CDR1 LGHDT and CDR2 YNNKEL (reference sequence). Trimming stripped 3 bases from V and 2 bases from J, with 10 bases between. The length of the CDR3 is 14 residues. Here the CDR3 DNA reads TGTGCCAGCAGCCATTCCATCCCAAACTATGGCTACACCTTC. Protein sequence: CASSHSIPNYGYTF.

The chain carries TRBV12-3 or TRBV12-4 and TRBJ1-2; the D is unclear. The CDR3 is 12 amino acids. V was cut by 7 bases and J by 6 bases, with 12 bases left in between. CDR3 DNA: TGTGCCAGCAACCAAGGGCGGGATGGCTACACCTTC. Its protein product is CASNQGRDGYTF.

The V and J genes are TRBV6-2 or TRBV6-3 and TRBJ2-7; TRBD2 agrees at 11 bases. Germline CDR1 is MNHEY and CDR2 is SVGEGT. The length of the CDR3 is 23 residues. J lost 0 bases, V lost 6 bases, and 28 bases had no gene match. The CDR3 sequence: CASSPLKVCAGTSGPPSSYEQYF. The CDR3, as DNA: TGTGCCAGCAGCCCCCTGAAGGTTTGTGCAGGGACTAGCGGACCCCCTAGCTCCTACGAGCAGTACTTC.

The V and J genes are TRBV11-3 and TRBJ2-7, with TRBD2 matching over 8 bases. CDR1 and CDR2 (germline): SGHNT, YENEEA. The CDR3 length is 12 residues. The ends lost 3 bases at V and 7 bases at J; junction bases unmatched: 2. CDR3 DNA sequence: TGTGCCAGCAGCTTGGTAGCGGGAGAGCAGTACTTC. Amino acid sequence: CASSLVAGEQYF.

The chain has TRBV7-8 and TRBJ1-2; TRBD1 matches at 9 bases. The CDR3 length is 15 residues. The J segment lost 2 bases and the V segment lost 5 bases, leaving 6 bases of the junction unmatched. Germline CDR1 reads SGHVS; CDR2 reads FQNEAQ. The chain's CDR3 is CASSLGTGTNYGYTF. CDR3 nucleotides: TGTGCCAGCAGCCTGGGGACAGGGACGAACTATGGCTACACCTTC.

The table lists this clone with a few counts. This sequence joins TRBV7-6 and TRBJ2-7; D might be TRBD2 (5 bases). The CDR3 is 15 residues long. Germline assignment: CDR1 SGHVS and CDR2 FNYEAQ. Trimming cost V 4 bases and J 7 bases, with 20 bases left between them. The CDR3 protein is CASSSAGVGYGEQYF. In DNA form, the CDR3 reads TGTGCCAGCAGCTCAGCCGGGGTGGGTTACGGGGAGCAGTACTTC.

V usage is TRBV6-7 and J usage is TRBJ1-5, with 9 bases identical to TRBD1. TRBV6-7 is an ORF for which the function is uncertain. Unmatched junction bases numbered 14, after V lost 2 bases and J lost 0 bases. The CDR3 is 20 amino acids. The CDR3 is CASSYRGQGKKKDSNQPQHF. DNA for the CDR3: TGTGCCAGCAGTTACCGTGGACAGGGGAAGAAAAAGGATAGCAATCAGCCCCAGCATTTT.